Below are 13 T cell receptor beta chains sequenced from a single sample in a study of response to subunit inactivated influenza vaccine. TCRdb independently ran MiXCR on the RT-PCR reads; one entry per CDR3 protein. The sample includes around 570,000 distinct CDR3 sequences, around 10% seen only once; the top ten take around 10%. The same sample was also studied in work on T cells expressing NK-cell markers. As that study records: UMIs were included in TCR beta cDNA generated by 5'RACE template switching.

Specimen: PBMCs from blood, collected on the day of vaccination. The receptors come from a man over 45 who received an inactivated influenza vaccine.

This clonotype was seen a few times. J is TRBJ2-1 and V is TRBV18; D tentatively fits TRBD1 or TRBD2 (5 bases each). CDR1 and CDR2 from the germline V gene are KGHSH and LQKENI. Trimming cost V 5 bases and J 3 bases, with 17 bases left between them. The CDR3 sequence is 16 residues long. DNA of the CDR3: TGTGCCAGCTCATCAAGGGACGGGGAGTACTACAATGAGCAGTTCTTC. Translation gives CASSSRDGEYYNEQFF.

This rearrangement joins TRBV5-1 to TRBJ2-2; 7 bases agree with TRBD1. CDR1 SGHRS and CDR2 YFSETQ come from the germline V gene. The CDR3 is 15 residues long. The V segment lost 4 bases and the J segment 1 base; nucleotides outside the gene matches: 4. The CDR3 DNA follows: TGCGCCAGCAGCGATGGGACAGTGAACACCGGGGAGCTGTTTTTT. It is translated as CASSDGTVNTGELFF. The entire variable domain, with the rest obtained from reference TRBV5-1 and TRBJ2-2, is as follows: KAGVTQTPRYLIKTRGQQVTLSCSPISGHRSVSWYQQTPGQGLQFLFEYFSETQRNKGNFPGRFSGRQFSNSRSEMNVSTLELGDSALYLCASSDGTVNTGELFFGEGSRLTVL.

This clonotype turned up a few times. The rearrangement links TRBV20-1 to TRBJ1-4; D not resolved. Germline V lookup: CDR1 DFQATT, CDR2 SNEGSKA (reference sequence). This CDR3 region has 11 residues. Trimming pared 4 bases from V and 13 bases from J, leaving 13 bases between. The CDR3 loop is CSAIWVRGLFF. CDR3 sequence (DNA): TGCAGTGCTATCTGGGTTCGAGGACTGTTTTTT.

This clonotype was seen more than once but under ten times. V is TRBV20-1 and J is TRBJ2-4; the match to TRBD2 covers 7 bases. The CDR3 has 17 amino acids. V gave up 4 bases and J gave up 0 bases; unmatched junction bases: 12. In germline, CDR1 is DFQATT, CDR2 SNEGSKA (reference sequence). The CDR3 here is CSAKQAGTRLAKNIQYF. The CDR3 bases are TGCAGTGCTAAACAAGCGGGGACGCGTCTAGCCAAAAACATTCAGTACTTC.

The chain couples TRBV2 to TRBJ2-3; tentative D call: TRBD2 (6 bases). Trimming removed 5 bases at V and 0 bases at J, with 12 bases between. The germline gives CDR1 SNHLY, CDR2 FYNNEI. The CDR3 has 15 amino acids. The CDR3 region is CASSTTRGSTDTQYF. As DNA, the CDR3 is TGTGCCAGCAGTACCACTCGGGGGAGCACAGATACGCAGTATTTT.

The rearrangement links TRBV9 to TRBJ2-1, with 7 bases lining up with TRBD2. The CDR3 extends over 17 amino acids. Germline CDR1 is SGDLS and CDR2 is YYNGEE. J was trimmed by 0 bases and V by 0 bases; bases with no gene match: 6. The CDR3 nucleotides are TGTGCCAGCAGCGTAGGGCTAGCGGTCAGCTCCTACAATGAGCAGTTCTTC. Residues: CASSVGLAVSSYNEQFF.

In this sample, this clonotype turned up a few times. The CDR3 region has the DNA TGTGCCAGCAGTACCGGGACTAGCACCATCTACGAGCAGTACTTC. Translated, it gives CASSTGTSTIYEQYF. The rearrangement joins TRBV6-2 or TRBV6-3 to TRBJ2-7, with 9 positions matching TRBD2. This CDR3 has 15 amino acids. The trim removed 5 bases at V and 3 bases at J, leaving 8 bases unmatched. The germline V gene encodes CDR1 MNHEY and CDR2 SVGEGT.

The table lists this clonotype with a few counts. The rearrangement uses TRBV11-2 and TRBJ2-2; tentatively, D is TRBD2 (6 bases). Germline V gene lookup returns CDR1 SGHAT and CDR2 FQNNGV. The ends were cut back, 5 bases at V and 5 bases at J, with 12 bases in the middle. The CDR3 is made up of 14 amino acids. CDR3 nucleotides: TGTGCCAGCAGCCCCCGGGGGTGGACCGGGGAGCTGTTTTTT. Translation: CASSPRGWTGELFF. Full variable domain (rest looked up from reference TRBV11-2 and TRBJ2-2): EAGVAQSPRYKIIEKRQSVAFWCNPISGHATLYWYQQILGQGPKLLIQFQNNGVVDDSQLPKDRFSAERLKGVDSTLKIQPAKLEDSAVYLCASSPRGWTGELFFGEGSRLTVL.

This rearrangement joins TRBV7-2 to TRBJ2-5; TRBD2 agrees at 8 bases. This CDR3 is built from 15 residues. The ends lost 6 bases at V and 1 base at J; junction bases unmatched: 7. In germline, CDR1 is SGHTA, CDR2 FQGNSA. The CDR3 loop is CASRPGGGPQETQYF. The CDR3 DNA reads TGTGCCAGCAGGCCCGGGGGGGGGCCCCAAGAGACCCAGTACTTC. Full variable domain (rest looked up from reference TRBV7-2 and TRBJ2-5): GAGVSQSPSNKVTEKGKDVELRCDPISGHTALYWYRQSLGQGLEFLIYFQGNSAPDKSGLPSDRFSAERTGGSVSTLTIQRTQQEDSAVYLCASRPGGGPQETQYFGPGTRLLVL.

This clonotype was observed at least ten times. The V gene is TRBV10-3, the J gene TRBJ2-2; D call uncertain. CDR3 length: 13 amino acids. V was cut by 6 bases and J by 1 base, with 6 bases left in between. Germline V gene data show CDR1 as ENHRY and CDR2 as SYGVKD. CDR3 sequence reads: CAIRNGNTGELFF. CDR3 nucleotide sequence: TGTGCCATCAGAAACGGGAACACCGGGGAGCTGTTTTTT.

The V call is TRBV19, the J call TRBJ2-1; 8 bases map to TRBD2. Germline CDR1 is LNHDA and CDR2 is SQIVND (reference sequence). The CDR3 has 15 residues. J gave up 5 bases and V 5 bases, and 8 bases lay outside the gene matches. CDR3 in amino acids: CASSGVAGPNNEQFF. As DNA, the CDR3 is TGTGCCAGTAGTGGGGTAGCGGGACCCAACAATGAGCAGTTCTTC.

This chain connects TRBV5-4 to TRBJ2-2; D is ambiguous. V lost 0 bases and J lost 1, with 10 bases in between. The CDR3 runs to 16 residues. Germline V gene data show CDR1 as SGHNT and CDR2 as YYREEE (reference sequence). The CDR3 is CASSLGVVGNTGELFF. In nucleotides, the CDR3 is TGTGCCAGCAGCTTGGGGGTCGTAGGGAACACCGGGGAGCTGTTTTTT.

This clonotype was picked up a small number of times. V and J are TRBV20-1 and TRBJ2-2; D may be TRBD2 (6 bases). Trimming took off 4 bases at V and 7 bases at J, with 13 bases between the two ends. This CDR3 spans 13 amino acids. Per the germline V gene, CDR1 is DFQATT and CDR2 is SNEGSKA (reference sequence). In DNA, the CDR3 is TGCAGTGCTAACGCCGGGGAGGTCGGGGAGCTGTTTTTT. Its protein is CSANAGEVGELFF.